This T cell receptor (beta chain) was sequenced in a study of T cells in Graves' hyperthyroidism and ophthalmopathy. Study-level results: The model identified upcoming ophthalmopathy a median 6.5 months ahead of onset.

This clonotype was found many times. Its specificity is unknown. V was clipped by 7 bases and J by 4 bases, with 15 bases between them. Germline V lookup: CDR1 SGHRS, CDR2 YFSETQ. The CDR3 loop spans 13 amino acids. Amplification targeted TCR beta CDR3 regions from RNA transcripts. With the HTBI primer set, the TCR CDR3 went through a first round of RT-PCR. TCRdb passed the multiplex PCR reads through MiXCR, listing each CDR3 protein once. The sample lists approximately 260,000 distinct CDR3 sequences, 13% to 15% occurring once. This chain links TRBV5-1 with TRBJ2-7; D may correspond to TRBD1 or TRBD2 (6 bases each). The sequence came from a woman aged 45-65 years with Graves' hyperthyroidism that later progressed to Graves' ophthalmopathy. The sample consisted of blood. The CDR3 DNA sequence: TGCGCCAGCCACGAGGGGGGTGAATACGAGCAGTACTTC. It is translated as CASHEGGEYEQYF.